The 24 T cell receptor beta chains listed next were all sequenced from one sample in a study of cytomegalovirus exposure and HLA in healthy donors. PCR used 60 Vbeta primers and 13 Jbeta primers. Sequenced by immunoSEQ multiplex PCR; TCRdb stores in-frame clones only, minus some. The sample has 80,000 to 95,000 clones, 60% to 65% seen once. The sample taken for sequencing was PBMCs. The source is a human donor in good health.

The chain employs TRBV18 and TRBJ2-7, with a tentative D call TRBD1 (6 bases). The CDR3 has 17 residues. CDR1 is KGHSH, CDR2 LQKENI, per germline. V was shortened by 3 bases and J by 1 base, with 19 bases between the two germline ends. CDR3 in amino acids: CASSPGLSQGSSYEQYF. The CDR3 region has the DNA TGTGCCAGCTCACCGGGTTTAAGCCAGGGGAGTTCCTACGAGCAGTACTTC.

This clone has just a few counts. The junction shows a germline mismatch at one end, possibly a read error. The chain employs TRBV7-7 and TRBJ2-3, with a tentative D call TRBD1 (7 bases). Germline V gene lookup returns CDR1 SSHAT and CDR2 FNYEAQ (reference sequence). This CDR3 region has 16 residues. The CDR3 reads CASSLVQGEGTDTQYF. The CDR3 nucleotides read TGTGCTAGCAGCTTAGTGCAGGGGGAGGGCACAGATACGCAGTATTTT.

This clone was found a few times. The chain links TRBV7-3 to TRBJ2-1, with D unresolved. This CDR3 region has 13 residues. V gave up 2 bases and J gave up 5 bases, with 7 bases separating them. Germline lookup yields CDR1 SGHTA and CDR2 FQGTGA. CDR3 residues: CASSLAENNEQFF. The CDR3 DNA is TGTGCCAGCAGCTTAGCGGAGAACAATGAGCAGTTCTTC.

The chain joins TRBV11-2 to TRBJ2-3, with 7 positions matching TRBD2. The V gene's germline CDR1 is SGHAT and CDR2 FQNNGV. V gave up 4 bases and J gave up 5 bases; unmatched junction bases: 12. The length of the CDR3 is 16 residues. The CDR3 loop reads CASSSSRTRIGDTQYF. CDR3 DNA sequence: TGTGCCAGCAGCTCATCTCGGACTAGGATCGGAGATACGCAGTATTTT.

The chain combines TRBV6-6 with TRBJ2-1; tentatively, D is TRBD1 (5 bases). The V gene's germline CDR1 is MNHNY and CDR2 SVGAGI (reference sequence). V was clipped by 6 bases and J by 6 bases, with 15 bases between them. This CDR3 has 14 amino acids. The CDR3 coding sequence is TGTGCCAGCAGCCTTACAGGAGCCTCCAATGAGCAGTTCTTC. Protein product: CASSLTGASNEQFF.

This chain links TRBV5-4 with TRBJ2-7; D may be TRBD1 (6 bases). The CDR3 is made up of 14 amino acids. V dropped 5 bases and J dropped 2 bases, with 14 bases sitting between them. Germline lookup yields CDR1 SGHNT and CDR2 YYREEE (reference sequence). The CDR3 DNA sequence: TGTGCCAGCAGGCCCGCACAGGGTCCCTACGAGCAGTACTTC. Its translation: CASRPAQGPYEQYF.

The rearrangement links TRBV6-1 to TRBJ2-3; 8 positions match TRBD2. J lost 1 base, V lost 6 bases, and 6 bases had no gene match. Germline assignment: CDR1 MNHNS and CDR2 SASEGT. This CDR3 is built from 15 residues. The CDR3 DNA reads as TGTGCCAGCAGCGCGGGGCGGGGGGGCACAGATACGCAGTATTTT. This gives the protein CASSAGRGGTDTQYF.

CDR3 DNA: TGTGCCAGCAGAGGGACTAGAACTCCTGAAGCTTTCTTT. It yields the protein CASRGTRTPEAFF. J is TRBJ1-1 and V is TRBV21-1. TRBV21-1 is termed a pseudogene. The CDR3 spans 13 residues.

The J gene is TRBJ1-2, the V gene TRBV5-1; no clear D gene. Germline V gene data show CDR1 as SGHRS and CDR2 as YFSETQ. The CDR3 loop spans 13 amino acids. V was shortened by 2 bases and J by 8 bases, with 13 bases between the two germline ends. CDR3 sequence (DNA): TGCGCCAGCAGCTTCGGGGAACGAGGAGGCTACACCTTC. Its translation: CASSFGERGGYTF.

The rearrangement links TRBV6-5 to TRBJ2-3, with 8 bases lining up with TRBD2. Germline V gene data show CDR1 as MNHEY and CDR2 as SVGAGI. Germline trimming cut 2 bases from V and 5 bases from J; bases unmatched to any gene: 6. This CDR3 is 15 amino acids long. DNA of the CDR3: TGTGCCAGCAGTTACCAGCGGGGGTCTATAGATACGCAGTATTTT. Translated: CASSYQRGSIDTQYF.

This chain joins TRBV13 and TRBJ1-4, with D maybe TRBD1 (6 bases). The CDR3 length is 15 residues. Germline assignment: CDR1 PRHDT and CDR2 FYEKMQ (reference sequence). V was shortened by 0 bases and J by 4 bases, with 9 bases between the two germline ends. The CDR3 protein is CASSLGNRVNEKLFF. CDR3 in DNA: TGTGCCAGCAGCTTAGGAAACAGGGTTAATGAAAAACTGTTTTTT.

The chain joins TRBV7-2 to TRBJ1-4, with a weak D call TRBD1 (5 bases). The CDR3 has 15 residues. Looked up from germline, CDR1 is SGHTA and CDR2 is FQGNSA. The V gene lost 5 bases and the J gene lost 7 bases, with 17 bases spanning the gap. In DNA form, the CDR3 reads TGTGCCAGCAGCCGAATGGGGGGTGATTCTGAAAAACTGTTTTTT. It specifies CASSRMGGDSEKLFF.

Only one count was recorded for this clone. The gene calls are TRBV25-1 and TRBJ2-7; D possibly corresponds to TRBD1 (6 bases). Germline assignment: CDR1 MGHDK and CDR2 SYGVNS. The CDR3 extends over 15 amino acids. The ends were cut back, 3 bases at V and 1 base at J, with 13 bases in the middle. The CDR3 DNA is TGTGCCAGCAGTGATTTTCCCAGGGGTTCCTACGAGCAGTACTTC. It yields the protein CASSDFPRGSYEQYF.

The chain employs TRBV7-8 and TRBJ2-2; D remains ambiguous. Trimming pared 7 bases from V and 8 bases from J, leaving 20 bases between. Germline assignment: CDR1 SGHVS and CDR2 FQNEAQ. The length of the CDR3 is 15 residues. CDR3: CASTPFVVPAGELFF. Here the CDR3 DNA reads TGTGCCAGCACCCCTTTTGTCGTTCCAGCGGGGGAGCTGTTTTTT.

This clone was observed a single time. The V call is TRBV10-1, the J call TRBJ1-1; 8 nucleotides match TRBD1. Germline lookup yields CDR1 WNHNN and CDR2 SYGVQD (reference sequence). After removal of 2 bases from V and 0 bases from J, the junction contained 14 bases not matched to a gene. There are 19 residues in the CDR3. As DNA, the CDR3 is TGCGCCAGCAGTGAGCCCGTCCCGGGACAGGTACCTATGAACACTGAAGCTTTCTTT. This encodes CASSEPVPGQVPMNTEAFF.

The chain couples TRBV7-2 to TRBJ2-5; TRBD1 matches at 7 bases. Germline values: CDR1 SGHTA, CDR2 FQGNSA. The CDR3 sequence is 12 residues long. V shed 5 bases and J 11 bases; nucleotides not matched to a gene: 8. In DNA, the CDR3 is TGTGCCAGCAGCCAAACAGGGGCATCTCAGTACTTC. The encoded protein is CASSQTGASQYF.

The chain carries TRBV5-4 and TRBJ2-1, with 13 bases fitting TRBD2. V trimming: 4 bases; J trimming: 3 bases; junction bases outside the gene matches: 4. The CDR3 spans 16 residues. Germline V gene sequence: CDR1 SGHNT, CDR2 YYREEE (reference sequence). CDR3 DNA: TGTGCCAGCAGCCCGGGGACTAGCGGGGTCTACAATGAGCAGTTCTTC. Residues: CASSPGTSGVYNEQFF.

The V gene is TRBV5-4, the J gene TRBJ1-1; a possible D gene is TRBD1 (6 bases). The V end was cut by 4 bases, the J end by 5 bases, with 15 bases between. The CDR3 has 14 residues. Germline V gives CDR1 SGHNT, CDR2 YYREEE (reference sequence). The CDR3 DNA reads TGTGCCAGCAGCCCGCCCGGGGGGCGAACTGAAGCTTTCTTT. Amino acids: CASSPPGGRTEAFF.

The chain joins TRBV2 to TRBJ1-6; TRBD1 matches at 9 bases. The CDR3 is 16 residues long. CDR1 is SNHLY, CDR2 FYNNEI, per germline. J lost 3 bases, V lost 8 bases, and 8 bases had no gene match. The CDR3 here is CASERDRAFYNSPLHF. CDR3 in DNA: TGTGCCAGCGAGCGGGACAGGGCATTCTATAATTCACCCCTCCACTTT.

V is TRBV19 and J is TRBJ2-1; 10 positions agree with TRBD2. Germline assignment: CDR1 LNHDA and CDR2 SQIVND (reference sequence). With 0 bases clipped from V and 7 bases from J, the junction kept 12 bases outside the gene matches. This CDR3 contains 18 residues. The CDR3 DNA follows: TGTGCCAGTAGTATAGACCCGGTGGTAGCGGGGGGCGGGAATGAGCAGTTCTTC. Translation gives CASSIDPVVAGGGNEQFF.

A single count supports this clone. V and J are TRBV5-1 and TRBJ2-3; TRBD1 agrees at 10 bases. V lost 0 bases and J lost 3; bases outside the gene matches: 4. The CDR3 runs to 16 residues. Germline V CDR1 and CDR2: SGHRS, YFSETQ. The CDR3 nucleotides read TGCGCCAGCAGCTTGGGGACAGGGGGGGAGACAGATACGCAGTATTTT. As protein: CASSLGTGGETDTQYF.

In this sample, this clone turned up once. The gene calls are TRBV5-4 and TRBJ2-1; D is perhaps TRBD1 (5 bases). Germline values: CDR1 SGHNT, CDR2 YYREEE (reference sequence). This CDR3 comprises 13 residues. Trimming removed 0 bases at V and 7 bases at J, with 8 bases between. The CDR3 bases are TGTGCCAGCAGCTTGGTCCAGGGAAATGAGCAGTTCTTC. Translating it yields CASSLVQGNEQFF.

The rearrangement joins TRBV7-2 to TRBJ2-7; 16 nucleotides agree with TRBD2. The CDR3 has 17 residues. Looked up from germline, CDR1 is SGHTA and CDR2 is FQGNSA. Trimming cost V 3 bases and J 6 bases; bases outside gene matches: 8. The chain's CDR3 is CASSFVGTSGGAFEQYF. The DNA for the CDR3 is TGTGCCAGCAGCTTTGTAGGGACTAGCGGGGGGGCGTTCGAGCAGTACTTC.

V usage is TRBV4-3 and J usage is TRBJ2-7; D may be TRBD2 (5 bases). The CDR3 covers 13 residues. Germline CDR1 LGHNA, CDR2 YSLEER. V lost 0 bases to trimming and J lost 3 bases, with 6 bases between them. The CDR3 DNA follows: TGCGCCAGCAGCCAAGATGGGAGCTACGAGCAGTACTTC. It specifies CASSQDGSYEQYF.